The 23 T cell receptor beta chains below were found in one sample sequenced in a study of blood T cell repertoires in COVID-19. Sequencing used immunoSEQ multiplex PCR; TCRdb keeps in-frame clones, though not all of them. The data show more than 80,000 clones, about 80% seen once. Material: peripheral blood. The receptor source for this set is a human donor in a cohort sampled during active COVID-19.

The chain employs TRBV7-2 and TRBJ2-7; 8 bases are shared with TRBD1. This CDR3 is 13 amino acids long. The germline CDR1 and CDR2 sequences are SGHTA and FQGNSA. V lost 6 bases, J lost 3 bases, and 4 bases stayed unmatched. CDR3 sequence: CASSGQGRYEQYF. The CDR3 nucleotides are TGTGCCAGCAGTGGACAGGGTCGCTACGAGCAGTACTTC.

The CDR3: CASSFGQGSVTEAFF. The CDR3 DNA reads TGTGCCAGCAGCTTCGGACAGGGAAGTGTCACTGAAGCTTTCTTT. The chain uses TRBV7-9 and TRBJ1-1; 8 nucleotides match TRBD1. V was pared by 3 bases and J by 4 bases, with 7 bases of the junction left unmatched. The CDR3 sequence is 15 residues long. Germline CDR1 reads SEHNR; CDR2 reads FQNEAQ (reference sequence). Looking up the rest from reference TRBV7-9 and TRBJ1-1 gives the full variable domain: DTGVSQNPRHKITKRGQNVTFRCDPISEHNRLYWYRQTLGQGPEFLTYFQNEAQLEKSRLLSDRFSAERPKGSFSTLEIQRTEQGDSAMYLCASSFGQGSVTEAFFGQGTRLTVV.

The rearrangement joins TRBV18 to TRBJ1-6; TRBD1 matches at 9 bases. V shed 2 bases and J 10 bases; nucleotides not matched to a gene: 3. Germline lookup yields CDR1 KGHSH and CDR2 LQKENI. The CDR3 loop spans 14 amino acids. DNA for the CDR3: TGTGCCAGCTCACCAAGGACAGGGGACTCACCCCTCCACTTT. This codes for CASSPRTGDSPLHF. Combining the CDR3 with reference TRBV18 and TRBJ1-6 gives the whole variable domain NAGVMQNPRHLVRRRGQEARLRCSPMKGHSHVYWYRQLPEEGLKFMVYLQKENIIDESGMPKERFSAEFPKEGPSILRIQQVVRGDSAAYFCASSPRTGDSPLHFGNGTRLTVT.

The chain couples TRBV9 to TRBJ2-7, with a weak D call TRBD2 (6 bases). CDR3 size: 14 residues. Trimming cost V 4 bases and J 4 bases, with 15 bases left between them. Germline CDR1 SGDLS, CDR2 YYNGEE. CDR3 sequence (DNA): TGTGCCAGCAGCACGTTGGACTACCCGTACGAGCAGTACTTC. This translates into CASSTLDYPYEQYF.

This clone was observed many times. J is TRBJ2-5 and V is TRBV20-1; D remains ambiguous. The V end was cut by 3 bases, the J end by 6 bases, with 17 bases between. Germline CDR1 is DFQATT and CDR2 is SNEGSKA (reference sequence). The CDR3 contains 14 residues. CDR3 sequence reads: CSASMQDQRKTQYF. The CDR3 nucleotides read TGCAGTGCTAGTATGCAGGATCAGAGAAAGACCCAGTACTTC.

The chain carries TRBV10-1 and TRBJ2-7; 7 bases map to TRBD2. Germline CDR1 WNHNN, CDR2 SYGVQD (reference sequence). The CDR3 has 14 residues. Germline trimming cut 5 bases from V and 2 bases from J; bases unmatched to any gene: 6. CDR3 amino acids: CASSPSGTTYEQYF. Written as DNA, the CDR3 is TGCGCCAGCAGTCCCAGCGGGACCACCTACGAGCAGTACTTC.

V and J are TRBV4-2 and TRBJ1-3; D uncertain. Trimming removed 0 bases from V and 0 bases from J, with 6 bases in between. The CDR3 is 15 residues long. Per the germline V gene, CDR1 is LGHNA and CDR2 is YNFKEQ. The chain's CDR3 is CASSQESNSGNTIYF. The CDR3 DNA is TGTGCCAGCAGCCAAGAGTCAAACTCTGGAAACACCATATATTTT.

This chain joins TRBV19 and TRBJ1-1, with a weak D call TRBD1 (5 bases). This CDR3 contains 13 residues. Germline CDR1 is LNHDA and CDR2 is SQIVND (reference sequence). The V end lost 4 bases, the J end lost 4 bases, and 10 bases lay between the germline ends. CDR3 nucleotides: TGTGCCAGTAGTAGTAGGGGAATCACTGAAGCTTTCTTT. It translates to CASSSRGITEAFF.

The CDR3 DNA reads TGTGCCAGCAGCCCACGGACTAGCGGATACAATGAGCAGTTCTTC. Amino acids: CASSPRTSGYNEQFF. The V call is TRBV7-8, the J call TRBJ2-1; 10 bases agree with TRBD2. The germline gives CDR1 SGHVS, CDR2 FQNEAQ. After removal of 5 bases from V and 4 bases from J, the junction contained 5 bases not matched to a gene. CDR3 length: 15 residues.

The chain carries TRBV28 and TRBJ1-1; maybe TRBD1 (5 bases). The CDR3 is made up of 14 amino acids. Trimming pared 8 bases from V and 0 bases from J, leaving 13 bases between. The germline CDR1 and CDR2 sequences are MDHEN and SYDVKM. This chain's CDR3 is CASGAFAMNTEAFF. DNA of the CDR3: TGTGCCAGCGGGGCGTTCGCTATGAACACTGAAGCTTTCTTT.

J is TRBJ2-3 and V is TRBV5-4; TRBD2 might be the D (6 bases). V was trimmed by 1 base and J by 2 bases, leaving 14 bases between them. Germline CDR1 reads SGHNT; CDR2 reads YYREEE (reference sequence). The CDR3 has 16 residues. CDR3 sequence reads: CASSLRRDPYTDTQYF. CDR3 nucleotides: TGTGCCAGCAGCTTGCGGCGGGACCCCTACACAGATACGCAGTATTTT.

V usage is TRBV7-8 and J usage is TRBJ2-7, with D possibly being TRBD2 (6 bases). Trimming stripped 5 bases from V and 6 bases from J, with 29 bases between. Germline lookup yields CDR1 SGHVS and CDR2 FQNEAQ. The CDR3 consists of 18 residues. The CDR3 here is CASSLRSPGRDLAGEQYF. CDR3 in DNA: TGTGCCAGCAGCCTACGCTCGCCGGGTCGGGACTTAGCAGGCGAGCAGTACTTC.

CDR3 nucleotides: TGTGCCAGTTCCCGACTAGCGGGGAACACCGGGGAGCTGTTTTTT. It translates to CASSRLAGNTGELFF. The chain joins TRBV19 to TRBJ2-2; TRBD2 matches 10 bases. Trimming removed 8 bases from V and 1 base from J; junction bases left unmatched: 4. The CDR3 is made up of 15 amino acids. Germline V gene lookup returns CDR1 LNHDA and CDR2 SQIVND (reference sequence). Looking up the rest from reference TRBV19 and TRBJ2-2 gives the full variable domain: DGGITQSPKYLFRKEGQNVTLSCEQNLNHDAMYWYRQDPGQGLRLIYYSQIVNDFQKGDIAEGYSVSREKKESFPLTVTSAQKNPTAFYLCASSRLAGNTGELFFGEGSRLTVL.

The genes are TRBV19 and TRBJ1-5; 8 bases agree with TRBD1. With V trimmed by 6 bases and J by 4 bases, 17 bases remained unmatched. This CDR3 comprises 18 residues. The germline V gene has CDR1 LNHDA and CDR2 SQIVND (reference sequence). The CDR3 DNA follows: TGTGCCAGTAGCATGCGGTGGACAGGGTCCCCTGGTAATCAGCCCCAGCATTTT. It translates to CASSMRWTGSPGNQPQHF.

This rearrangement joins TRBV7-9 to TRBJ2-5; 8 bases are shared with TRBD2. Trimming at V came to 2 bases and at J to 2 bases, leaving 7 bases not matched to a gene. The CDR3 loop spans 16 amino acids. Per the germline V gene, CDR1 is SEHNR and CDR2 is FQNEAQ (reference sequence). The CDR3 DNA reads TGTGCCAGCAGCTTATCATCTTCGGGGGGGCAAGAGACCCAGTACTTC. Amino acids: CASSLSSSGGQETQYF.

The CDR3, as DNA: TGTGCCAGCAGGCGAGACAGGGGCCACACAGATACGCAGTATTTT. Translated: CASRRDRGHTDTQYF. The V call is TRBV28, the J call TRBJ2-3, with 8 bases identical to TRBD1. Germline V CDR1 and CDR2: MDHEN, SYDVKM. The CDR3 consists of 15 residues. J lost 2 bases, V lost 6 bases, and 7 bases had no gene match.

This clone was observed a few times. V usage is TRBV7-9 and J usage is TRBJ1-2, with TRBD1 identical over 7 bases. The CDR3 has 14 amino acids. The junction had 3 bases not matched to a gene; V was cut back by 3 bases and J by 2 bases. Per germline, CDR1 SEHNR and CDR2 FQNEAQ (reference sequence). CDR3 DNA: TGTGCCAGCAGCTTGGGACAGCCCAACTATGGCTACACCTTC. Protein: CASSLGQPNYGYTF.

The CDR3 region has the DNA TGTGCCAGCAGCTTGAATAGTGCGGGGCAAGAGACCCAGTACTTC. Its translation is CASSLNSAGQETQYF. The rearrangement joins TRBV7-9 to TRBJ2-5; tentatively, D is TRBD2 (6 bases). Germline V CDR1 and CDR2: SEHNR, FQNEAQ (reference sequence). This CDR3 contains 15 residues. V was clipped by 3 bases and J by 2 bases, with 13 bases between them.

This rearrangement joins TRBV10-2 to TRBJ2-7; possibly TRBD2 for D (7 bases). The ends were cut back, 8 bases at V and 5 bases at J, with 19 bases in the middle. The CDR3 has 14 residues. CDR1 is WSHSY and CDR2 is SAAADI in the germline V gene. The DNA for the CDR3 is TGCGCCAGCGGGGGGGGCGGGATGATCGACGAGCAGTACTTC. As protein: CASGGGGMIDEQYF.

V usage is TRBV2 and J usage is TRBJ1-2; D is possibly TRBD1 (6 bases). Germline CDR1 is SNHLY and CDR2 is FYNNEI. The CDR3 extends over 15 amino acids. V was pared by 4 bases and J by 0 bases, with 12 bases between. The CDR3 loop reads CASSGTEFANYGYTF. In nucleotides, the CDR3 is TGTGCCAGCAGTGGGACAGAATTTGCTAACTATGGCTACACCTTC. Using reference TRBV2 and TRBJ1-2 for the parts outside the CDR3, the full variable domain is EPEVTQTPSHQVTQMGQEVILRCVPISNHLYFYWYRQILGQKVEFLVSFYNNEISEKSEIFDDQFSVERPDGSNFTLKIRSTKLEDSAMYFCASSGTEFANYGYTFGSGTRLTVV.

The chain combines TRBV30 with TRBJ1-6, with D unclear. CDR1 and CDR2 from the germline V gene are GTSNPN and SVGIG (reference sequence). The length of the CDR3 is 16 residues. Trimming cost V 1 base and J 0 bases, with 10 bases left between them. The CDR3 here is CAWSDKSSSYNSPLHF. In nucleotides, the CDR3 is TGTGCCTGGAGTGATAAATCCAGCTCCTATAATTCACCCCTCCACTTT.

The V and J genes are TRBV7-3 and TRBJ2-1; TRBD2 is a possible D gene (5 bases). The CDR3 has 13 amino acids. In germline, CDR1 is SGHTA, CDR2 FQGTGA. V lost 0 bases and J lost 10, with 10 bases in between. CDR3 amino acids: CASSLTTGNEQFF. The CDR3 DNA follows: TGTGCCAGCAGCTTAACAACGGGGAACGAGCAGTTCTTC.

The chain is built from TRBV7-9 and TRBJ1-2, with D possibly TRBD1 on 6 matching bases. CDR1 and CDR2 from the germline V gene are SEHNR and FQNEAQ (reference sequence). The ends were cut back, 1 base at V and 8 bases at J, with 20 bases in the middle. The CDR3 consists of 16 residues. This CDR3 reads CASSLGQATSAFGYTF. The CDR3 nucleotides are TGTGCCAGCAGCTTAGGACAGGCGACGAGTGCTTTCGGCTACACCTTC.